These 25 T cell receptor beta chains came from one sample sequenced in a study of T cell responses to AZD1222 COVID-19 vaccine. Assay used: immunoSEQ multiplex PCR; TCRdb lists only in-frame clones, some missing. The sample lists about 120,000 clones, around 90% occurring once. The specimen comprised peripheral blood, sampled 28 days after the second dose of the MenACWY control vaccine. These receptor sequences come from an adult who received the MenACWY meningococcal vaccine as a control.

The chain carries TRBV28 and TRBJ1-1, with 8 bases aligning to TRBD1. The CDR3 is made up of 13 amino acids. CDR1 is MDHEN, CDR2 SYDVKM, per germline. V gave up 3 bases and J gave up 7 bases; unmatched junction bases: 4. DNA for the CDR3: TGTGCCAGCAGTTTCAGGGGGCTGAGTGAAGCTTTCTTT. It specifies CASSFRGLSEAFF.

This clone came up once. V and J are TRBV4-2 and TRBJ2-5; 7 nucleotides match TRBD1. The germline V gene has CDR1 LGHNA and CDR2 YNFKEQ. The V gene end was trimmed by 1 base and the J gene end by 5 bases; junction bases not matched to a gene: 4. CDR3 length equals 14 residues. In nucleotides, the CDR3 is TGTGCCAGCAGCCAAGTGGGACAGAAGGAGACCCAGTACTTC. Its translation is CASSQVGQKETQYF.

J is TRBJ1-1 and V is TRBV29-1; a weak D match, TRBD1 (6 bases). Between the trimmed V and J ends, which lost 6 bases and 3 bases, there was a span of 14 bases. This CDR3 contains 13 residues. Germline CDR1 and CDR2: SQVTM and ANQGSEA. The CDR3 DNA reads TGCAGCGTGGACCGGGACACTTACACTGAAGCTTTCTTT. Translated: CSVDRDTYTEAFF.

The rearrangement joins TRBV6-5 to TRBJ2-3, with TRBD1 matching over 11 bases. The CDR3 is 14 residues long. Losses at the gene ends were 6 bases for V and 4 bases for J; bases not matched to a gene: 3. Germline-derived CDR1 and CDR2 are MNHEY and SVGAGI. The CDR3 loop reads CASRPGQGADTQYF. CDR3 DNA sequence: TGTGCCAGCAGACCGGGACAGGGGGCAGATACGCAGTATTTT.

This rearrangement joins TRBV14 to TRBJ2-7, with TRBD2 matching over 8 bases. The CDR3 extends over 17 amino acids. Germline values: CDR1 SGHDN, CDR2 FVKESK. The ends lost 1 base at V and 0 bases at J; junction bases unmatched: 8. As DNA, the CDR3 is TGTGCCAGCAGCCAAGGCCCTGGCGGGAGGACCTCCTACGAGCAGTACTTC. This encodes CASSQGPGGRTSYEQYF.

The V call is TRBV21-1, the J call TRBJ1-1; TRBD1 reflects the table's D call only, with no check against the DNA. TRBV21-1 is reported as a pseudogene. The CDR3 spans 14 residues. Here the CDR3 reads CASSKDRANTEAFF. In nucleotides, the CDR3 is TGTGCCAGCAGCAAAGACAGGGCGAACACTGAAGCTTTCTTT.

The chain couples TRBV4-1 to TRBJ2-3; tentatively, D is TRBD1 or TRBD2 (6 bases each). Trimming removed 0 bases at V and 12 bases at J, with 19 bases between. This CDR3 is built from 15 residues. Per germline, CDR1 MGHRA and CDR2 YSYEKL. CDR3 nucleotides: TGCGCCAGCAGCCAAGATAGGGGGGTGGGAACCCGACAGTATTTT. This encodes CASSQDRGVGTRQYF.

This rearrangement joins TRBV7-2 to TRBJ2-5; 7 nucleotides agree with TRBD2. Germline loops: CDR1 SGHTA, CDR2 FQGNSA. CDR3 length: 14 amino acids. The trim removed 5 bases at V and 1 base at J, leaving 4 bases unmatched. The CDR3 here is CASSPRLAQETQYF. The CDR3 DNA sequence: TGTGCCAGCAGCCCCCGACTAGCCCAAGAGACCCAGTACTTC.

This rearrangement joins TRBV27 to TRBJ1-5; D is possibly TRBD1 (5 bases). Trimming took off 6 bases at V and 9 bases at J, with 21 bases between the two ends. This CDR3 comprises 15 residues. Germline V CDR1 and CDR2: MNHEY, SMNVEV (reference sequence). CDR3 in amino acids: CASRQGGRAIWPQHF. CDR3 nucleotide sequence: TGTGCCAGCAGGCAGGGAGGGAGGGCTATCTGGCCCCAGCATTTT.

This clone was recorded only once. This rearrangement joins TRBV28 to TRBJ2-1; 11 bases line up with TRBD2. The CDR3 length is 16 residues. V dropped 6 bases and J dropped 6; count of bases not matched to a gene: 10. CDR1 is MDHEN, CDR2 SYDVKM, per germline. CDR3 protein: CASRQTSGGYFNEQFF. As DNA, the CDR3 is TGTGCCAGCAGGCAAACTAGCGGGGGTTATTTCAATGAGCAGTTCTTC.

V usage is TRBV11-2 and J usage is TRBJ2-1; D may be TRBD2 (6 bases). The CDR3 extends over 15 amino acids. Germline lookup yields CDR1 SGHAT and CDR2 FQNNGV. Between the trimmed V and J ends, which lost 1 base and 2 bases, there was a span of 9 bases. The CDR3 DNA is TGTGCCAGCAGCTTAGGGGACTTAGCCTACAATGAGCAGTTCTTC. Translated, it gives CASSLGDLAYNEQFF.

A note on this clone: Other nucleotide sequences from this sample produce the same CDR3. The chain employs TRBV12-3 or TRBV12-4 and TRBJ2-7; either TRBD1 or TRBD2 may fit D (5 bases each). This CDR3 has 13 residues. Trimming left V 6 bases short and J 3 bases short, with 12 bases between. In DNA form, the CDR3 reads TGTGCCAGCAGCCGGGACCGTGGCTACGAGCAGTACTTC. Translating gives CASSRDRGYEQYF.

The genes are TRBV7-3 and TRBJ2-3, with D uncertain. Germline loops: CDR1 SGHTA, CDR2 FQGTGA. V lost 1 base and J lost 2, with 7 bases in between. The CDR3 covers 14 residues. In DNA form, the CDR3 reads TGTGCCAGCAGCTTAAGGGCGAACACAGATACGCAGTATTTT. Encoded protein: CASSLRANTDTQYF.

The chain uses TRBV29-1 and TRBJ1-3; D perhaps matches TRBD1 (5 bases). The CDR3 covers 17 residues. Trimming left V 1 base short and J 1 base short, with 17 bases between. CDR1 and CDR2 (germline): SQVTM, ANQGSEA. CDR3 coding DNA: TGCAGCGTTGAAGTTTATGGGGCCCATTCATCTGGAAACACCATATATTTT. This translates into CSVEVYGAHSSGNTIYF.

The chain has TRBV5-1 and TRBJ2-5; perhaps TRBD1 as D (5 bases). The CDR3 runs 15 residues. V lost 4 bases and J lost 0, with 13 bases in between. Germline lookup yields CDR1 SGHRS and CDR2 YFSETQ. The CDR3 is CASSSRAQNQETQYF. CDR3 DNA: TGCGCCAGCAGCAGCAGGGCTCAGAACCAAGAGACCCAGTACTTC.

V gene TRBV27 combines with J gene TRBJ2-2; 7 nucleotides align to TRBD2. The germline V gene encodes CDR1 MNHEY and CDR2 SMNVEV (reference sequence). This CDR3 is 18 amino acids long. The V and J ends lost 2 bases and 5 bases, in that order; junction bases with no gene match: 14. The CDR3 spells CASSLEGIVAGRTGELFF. The CDR3 DNA reads TGTGCCAGCAGTTTAGAGGGGATCGTCGCCGGGAGGACCGGGGAGCTGTTTTTT.

The chain uses TRBV27 and TRBJ2-7, with 8 bases matching TRBD2. This CDR3 is built from 14 residues. Looked up from germline, CDR1 is MNHEY and CDR2 is SMNVEV (reference sequence). The ends lost 5 bases at V and 4 bases at J; junction bases unmatched: 7. CDR3 sequence reads: CASSKRGPSYEQYV. The CDR3 nucleotides read TGTGCCAGCAGTAAGCGGGGGCCGTCATACGAGCAGTACGTC.

This chain uses TRBV11-2 with TRBJ2-2; 15 bases line up with TRBD2. V lost 7 bases to trimming and J lost 6 bases; unmatched junction nucleotides: 9. The CDR3 totals 17 residues. CDR1 is SGHAT and CDR2 is FQNNGV in the germline V gene. The CDR3 coding sequence is TGTGCCAGCACTCCCCCGGGACTAGCGGGAGGTGCCGGGGAGCTGTTTTTT. Its protein product is CASTPPGLAGGAGELFF.

This clone was recorded only once. J is TRBJ1-5 and V is TRBV19, with D perhaps TRBD1 (6 bases). The CDR3 totals 14 residues. The V end was cut by 10 bases, the J end by 1 base, with 14 bases between. Germline CDR1 and CDR2: LNHDA and SQIVND (reference sequence). The CDR3 loop reads CATGGRQSNQPQHF. For the CDR3, the DNA is TGTGCCACCGGGGGCAGGCAAAGCAATCAGCCCCAGCATTTT.

V usage is TRBV24-1 and J usage is TRBJ1-5; D call uncertain. The CDR3 covers 14 residues. The V gene's germline CDR1 is KGHDR and CDR2 SFDVKD. Trimming took 9 bases from V and 0 from J, leaving 11 bases between them. The CDR3 spells CATSGRISNQPQHF. Written as DNA, the CDR3 is TGTGCCACCTCGGGCCGGATTAGCAATCAGCCCCAGCATTTT.

The V call is TRBV5-5, the J call TRBJ1-1; D is possibly TRBD1 (5 bases). The CDR3 length is 16 residues. Trimming took off 1 base at V and 0 bases at J, with 13 bases between the two ends. Germline V CDR1 and CDR2: SGHKS, YYEKEE (reference sequence). CDR3 region: CASSLIGEPLNTEAFF. DNA for the CDR3: TGTGCCAGCAGCTTGATAGGGGAGCCTCTGAACACTGAAGCTTTCTTT.

This clone was picked up one time. The chain recombines TRBV14 with TRBJ2-5; D not certain. The germline gives CDR1 SGHDN, CDR2 FVKESK. CDR3 length equals 15 residues. The germline V and J ends were trimmed by 4 bases and 5 bases, with 17 bases remaining between them. CDR3: CASSPFSRGRETQYF. CDR3 DNA sequence: TGTGCCAGCAGCCCGTTCAGTCGAGGCCGGGAGACCCAGTACTTC.

J is TRBJ2-3 and V is TRBV6-4, with TRBD1 matching over 7 bases. CDR3 length: 14 amino acids. J gave up 4 bases and V 3 bases, and 4 bases lay outside the gene matches. Germline CDR1 reads MRHNA; CDR2 reads SNTAGT. CDR3 sequence (DNA): TGTGCCAGCAGTGAGAAAGGGGGCTCAGATACGCAGTATTTT. Amino acid sequence: CASSEKGGSDTQYF.

The table lists this clone with a count of one. The V and J genes are TRBV7-2 and TRBJ1-1; D call uncertain. This CDR3 is built from 14 residues. V lost 2 bases and J 0 bases, leaving 7 bases between the germline ends. The germline V gene encodes CDR1 SGHTA and CDR2 FQGNSA. Here the CDR3 reads CASSLQALNTEAFF. The CDR3 nucleotides are TGTGCCAGCAGCTTACAGGCTTTGAACACTGAAGCTTTCTTT.

This CDR3 reads CASSLAAGNSPLHF. The CDR3 nucleotides read TGTGCCAGCAGCTTAGCGGCAGGGAATTCACCCCTCCACTTT. The chain employs TRBV7-8 and TRBJ1-6, with D maybe TRBD1 (5 bases). The CDR3 contains 14 residues. The V gene lost 0 bases and the J gene lost 7 bases, with 7 bases spanning the gap. Germline V CDR1 and CDR2: SGHVS, FQNEAQ. Variable domain in full (rest from reference TRBV7-8 and TRBJ1-6): GAGVSQSPRYKVAKRGQDVALRCDPISGHVSLFWYQQALGQGPEFLTYFQNEAQLDKSGLPSDRFFAERPEGSVSTLKIQRTQQEDSAVYLCASSLAAGNSPLHFGNGTRLTVT.